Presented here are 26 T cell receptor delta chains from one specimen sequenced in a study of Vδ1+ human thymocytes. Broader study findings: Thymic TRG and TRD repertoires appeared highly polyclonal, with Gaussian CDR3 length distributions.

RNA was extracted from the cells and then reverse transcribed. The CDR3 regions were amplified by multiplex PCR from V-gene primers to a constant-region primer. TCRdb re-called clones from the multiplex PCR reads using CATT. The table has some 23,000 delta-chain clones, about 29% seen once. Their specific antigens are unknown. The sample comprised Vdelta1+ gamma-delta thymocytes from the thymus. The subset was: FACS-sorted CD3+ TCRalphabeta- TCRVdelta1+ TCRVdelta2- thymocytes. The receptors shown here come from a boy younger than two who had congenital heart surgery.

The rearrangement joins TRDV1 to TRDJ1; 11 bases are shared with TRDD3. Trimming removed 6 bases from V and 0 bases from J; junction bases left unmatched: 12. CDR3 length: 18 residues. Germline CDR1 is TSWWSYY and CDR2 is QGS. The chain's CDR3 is CALGGGYLGDTNTDKLIF. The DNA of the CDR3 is TGTGCTCTTGGTGGGGGATACTTGGGGGATACGAACACCGATAAACTCATCTTT.

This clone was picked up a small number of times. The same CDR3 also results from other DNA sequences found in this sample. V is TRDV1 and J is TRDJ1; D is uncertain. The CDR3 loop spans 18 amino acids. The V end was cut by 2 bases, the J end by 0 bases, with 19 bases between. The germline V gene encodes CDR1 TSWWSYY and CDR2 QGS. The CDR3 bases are TGTGCTCTTGGGGAAGAAACGTGGATGCCTCCGAACACCGATAAACTCATCTTT. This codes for CALGEETWMPPNTDKLIF.

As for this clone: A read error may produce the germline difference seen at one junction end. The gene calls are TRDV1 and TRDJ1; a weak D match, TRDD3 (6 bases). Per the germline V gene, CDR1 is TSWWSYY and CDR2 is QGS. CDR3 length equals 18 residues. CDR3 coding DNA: TGTGCTCCTGGGGAAAGGGCCTTCGACCCGGGAAGGAGCGATAAACTCATCTTT. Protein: CAPGERAFDPGRSDKLIF.

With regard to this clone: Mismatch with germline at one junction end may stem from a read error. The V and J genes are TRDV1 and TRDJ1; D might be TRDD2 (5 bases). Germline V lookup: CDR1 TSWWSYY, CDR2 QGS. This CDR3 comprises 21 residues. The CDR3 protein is CALEEVGTPLLHFRYTDKLIF. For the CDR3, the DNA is TGTGCTCTTGAGGAAGTCGGGACCCCTCTCCTGCACTTCCGTTACACCGATAAACTCATCTTT.

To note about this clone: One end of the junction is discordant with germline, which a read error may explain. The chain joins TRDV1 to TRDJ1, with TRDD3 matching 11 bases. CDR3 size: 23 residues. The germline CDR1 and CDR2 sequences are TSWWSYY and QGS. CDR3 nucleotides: TGTGCTCTTGGCGAACGGACTATCCCGTCCCCTCAGTACTGGGGGATAATGGGAATTAAACTCATCTTT. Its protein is CALGERTIPSPQYWGIMGIKLIF.

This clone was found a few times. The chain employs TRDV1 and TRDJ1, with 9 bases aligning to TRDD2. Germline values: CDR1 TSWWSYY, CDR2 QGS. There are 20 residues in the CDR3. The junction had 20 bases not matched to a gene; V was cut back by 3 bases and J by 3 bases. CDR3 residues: CALGDQPSYHITRWPDKLIF. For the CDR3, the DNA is TGTGCTCTTGGGGACCAGCCTTCCTACCACATAACGCGTTGGCCCGATAAACTCATCTTT.

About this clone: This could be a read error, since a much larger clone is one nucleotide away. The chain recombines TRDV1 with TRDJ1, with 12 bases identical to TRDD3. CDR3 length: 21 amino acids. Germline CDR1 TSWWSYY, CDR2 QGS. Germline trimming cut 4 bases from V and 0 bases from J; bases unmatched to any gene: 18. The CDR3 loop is CALGALPGGYATQPHTDKLIF. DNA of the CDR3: TGTGCTCTTGGGGCCCTTCCTGGGGGATACGCCACCCAACCGCACACCGATAAACTCATCTTT.

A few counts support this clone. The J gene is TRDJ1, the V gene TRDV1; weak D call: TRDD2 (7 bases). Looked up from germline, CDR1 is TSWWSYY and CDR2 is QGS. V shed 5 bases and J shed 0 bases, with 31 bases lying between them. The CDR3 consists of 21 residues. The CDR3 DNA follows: TGTGCTCTTGGGTCCTACCATCCTCATTTCCTACGTGGGGGTCACACCGATAAACTCATCTTT. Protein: CALGSYHPHFLRGGHTDKLIF.

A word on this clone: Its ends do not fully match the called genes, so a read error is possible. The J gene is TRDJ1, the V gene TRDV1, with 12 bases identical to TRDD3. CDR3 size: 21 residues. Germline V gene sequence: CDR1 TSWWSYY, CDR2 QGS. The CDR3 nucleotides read TGTGCTCCTGGGGAACTCTCTGTCGGCTTTACTGGGGGATACTGGTCCGATAAACTCATCTTT. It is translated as CAPGELSVGFTGGYWSDKLIF.

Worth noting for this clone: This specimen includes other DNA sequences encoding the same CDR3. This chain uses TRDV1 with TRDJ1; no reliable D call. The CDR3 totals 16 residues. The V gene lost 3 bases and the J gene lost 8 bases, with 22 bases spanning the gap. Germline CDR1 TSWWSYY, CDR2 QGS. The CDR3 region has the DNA TGTGCTCTTGGGGAGCCACACAACGGCCTCCCCGTCAAACTCATCTTT. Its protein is CALGEPHNGLPVKLIF.

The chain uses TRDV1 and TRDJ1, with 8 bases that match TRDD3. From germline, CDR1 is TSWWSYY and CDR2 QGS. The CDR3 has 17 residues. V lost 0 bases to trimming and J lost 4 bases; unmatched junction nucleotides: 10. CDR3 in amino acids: CALGELLRDTRNDKLIF. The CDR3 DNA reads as TGTGCTCTTGGGGAACTTTTGCGGGATACGCGGAACGATAAACTCATCTTT.

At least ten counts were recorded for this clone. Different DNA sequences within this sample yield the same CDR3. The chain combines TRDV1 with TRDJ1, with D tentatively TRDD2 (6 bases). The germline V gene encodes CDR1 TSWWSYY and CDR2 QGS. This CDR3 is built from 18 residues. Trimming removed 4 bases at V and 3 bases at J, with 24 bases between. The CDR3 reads CALGAILPKRHQPDKLIF. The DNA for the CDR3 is TGTGCTCTTGGGGCTATCCTTCCGAAAAGGCACCAACCCGATAAACTCATCTTT.

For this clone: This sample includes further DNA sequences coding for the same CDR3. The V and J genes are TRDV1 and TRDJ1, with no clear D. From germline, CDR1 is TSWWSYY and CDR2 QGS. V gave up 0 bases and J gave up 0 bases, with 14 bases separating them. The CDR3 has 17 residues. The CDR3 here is CALGELGLSEYTDKLIF. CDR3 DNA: TGTGCTCTTGGGGAACTCGGACTATCCGAGTACACCGATAAACTCATCTTT.

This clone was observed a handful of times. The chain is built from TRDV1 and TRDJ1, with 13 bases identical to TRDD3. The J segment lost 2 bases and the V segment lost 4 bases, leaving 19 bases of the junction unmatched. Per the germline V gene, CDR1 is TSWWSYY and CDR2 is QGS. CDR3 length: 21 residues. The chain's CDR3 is CALGAETSTYWGIRGTDKLIF. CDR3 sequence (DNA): TGTGCTCTTGGGGCCGAGACCTCGACGTACTGGGGGATACGCGGGACCGATAAACTCATCTTT.

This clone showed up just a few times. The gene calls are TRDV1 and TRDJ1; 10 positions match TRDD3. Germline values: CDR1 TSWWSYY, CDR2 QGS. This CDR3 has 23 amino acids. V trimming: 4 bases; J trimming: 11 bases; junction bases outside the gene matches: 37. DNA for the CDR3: TGTGCTCTTGGGGGTAAATTCCCAGGGTTGATTACGGGGGATACGGACACCATCATGTGGCTCATCTTT. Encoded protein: CALGGKFPGLITGDTDTIMWLIF.

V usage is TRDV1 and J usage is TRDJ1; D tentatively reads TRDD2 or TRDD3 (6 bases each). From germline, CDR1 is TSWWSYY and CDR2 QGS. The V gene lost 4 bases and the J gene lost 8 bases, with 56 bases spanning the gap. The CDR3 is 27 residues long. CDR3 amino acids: CALGAPPEHLLPILLVDTHPELWKLIF. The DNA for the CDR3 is TGTGCTCTTGGGGCGCCTCCCGAACATCTCCTACCTATCTTACTGGTGGATACCCATCCTGAACTCTGGAAACTCATCTTT.

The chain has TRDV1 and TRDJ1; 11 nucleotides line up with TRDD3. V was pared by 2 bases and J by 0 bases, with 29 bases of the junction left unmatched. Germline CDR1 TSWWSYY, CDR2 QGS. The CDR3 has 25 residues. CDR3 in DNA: TGTGCTCTTGGGGAAGTCCGGGTGGGGGATACGTACCCTCCATCCTTGCGGGGGTACACCGATAAACTCATCTTT. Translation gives CALGEVRVGDTYPPSLRGYTDKLIF.

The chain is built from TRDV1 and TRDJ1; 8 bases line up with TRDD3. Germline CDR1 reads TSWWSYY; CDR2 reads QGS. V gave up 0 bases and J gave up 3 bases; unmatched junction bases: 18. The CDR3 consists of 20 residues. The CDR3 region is CALGELGLLGATNQADKLIF. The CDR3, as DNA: TGTGCTCTTGGGGAACTGGGGCTACTGGGGGCCACAAACCAAGCCGATAAACTCATCTTT.

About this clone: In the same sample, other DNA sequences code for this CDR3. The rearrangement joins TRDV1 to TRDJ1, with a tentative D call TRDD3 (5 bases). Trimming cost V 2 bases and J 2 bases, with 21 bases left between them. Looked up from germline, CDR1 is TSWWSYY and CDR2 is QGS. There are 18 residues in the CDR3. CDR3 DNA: TGTGCTCTTGGGGAAGGGACTGGAGGACCCTTTCTTACCGATAAACTCATCTTT. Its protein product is CALGEGTGGPFLTDKLIF.

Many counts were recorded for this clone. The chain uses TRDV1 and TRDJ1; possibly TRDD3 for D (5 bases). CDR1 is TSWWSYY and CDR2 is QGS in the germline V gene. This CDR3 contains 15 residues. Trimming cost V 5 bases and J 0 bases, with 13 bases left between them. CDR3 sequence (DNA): TGTGCTCTTGGGAAGAGTTGGGGTAACACCGATAAACTCATCTTT. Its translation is CALGKSWGNTDKLIF.

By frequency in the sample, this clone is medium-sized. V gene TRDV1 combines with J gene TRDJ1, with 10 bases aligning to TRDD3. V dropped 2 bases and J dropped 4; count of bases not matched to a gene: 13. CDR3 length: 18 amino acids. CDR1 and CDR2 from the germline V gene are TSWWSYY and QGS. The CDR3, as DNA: TGTGCTCTTGGGGAATCCCGGTCCTGGGGGATAAACCACGATAAACTCATCTTT. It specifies CALGESRSWGINHDKLIF.

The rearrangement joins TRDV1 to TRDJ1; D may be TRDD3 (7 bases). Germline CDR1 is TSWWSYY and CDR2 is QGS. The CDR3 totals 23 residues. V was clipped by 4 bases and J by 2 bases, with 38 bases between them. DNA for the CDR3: TGTGCTCTTGGGGCACAGACAGGCCTTCCCTTTACTGGGGACCAGGGGTGGACCGATAAACTCATCTTT. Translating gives CALGAQTGLPFTGDQGWTDKLIF.

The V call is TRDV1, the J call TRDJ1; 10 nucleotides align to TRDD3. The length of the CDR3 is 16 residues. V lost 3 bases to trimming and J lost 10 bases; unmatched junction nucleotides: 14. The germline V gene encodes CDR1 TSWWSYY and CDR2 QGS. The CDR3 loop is CALGEPREGDTIRLIF. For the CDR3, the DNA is TGTGCTCTTGGGGAGCCTAGGGAGGGGGATACGATTAGACTCATCTTT.

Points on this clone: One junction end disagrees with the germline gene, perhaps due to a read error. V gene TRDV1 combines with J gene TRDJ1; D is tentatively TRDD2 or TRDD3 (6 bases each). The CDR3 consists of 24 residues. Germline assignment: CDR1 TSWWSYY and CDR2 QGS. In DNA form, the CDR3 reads TGTGCTCTTGAGGAACACACTTCCTGGGGTACTAAGCGGCCAACCGACGACACCACCGATAAACTCATCTTT. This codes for CALEEHTSWGTKRPTDDTTDKLIF.

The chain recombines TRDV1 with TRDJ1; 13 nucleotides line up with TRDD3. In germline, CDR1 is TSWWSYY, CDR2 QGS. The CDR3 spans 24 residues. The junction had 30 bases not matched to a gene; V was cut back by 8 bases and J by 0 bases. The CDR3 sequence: CALKRGILLSTGGYADSYTDKLIF. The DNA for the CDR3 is TGTGCTCTTAAGAGGGGAATCCTACTCAGTACTGGGGGATACGCCGATTCGTACACCGATAAACTCATCTTT.

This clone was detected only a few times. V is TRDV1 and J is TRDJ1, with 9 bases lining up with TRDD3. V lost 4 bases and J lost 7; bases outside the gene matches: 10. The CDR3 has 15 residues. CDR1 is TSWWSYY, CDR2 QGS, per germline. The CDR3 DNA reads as TGTGCTCTTGGGGGGCATTCCTACTGGGGGACTAAACTCATCTTT. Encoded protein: CALGGHSYWGTKLIF.